The 10 T cell receptor beta chains below come from one sample, sequenced in a study of STAT3 mutations in large granular lymphocyte leukemia. Study observations and caveats: Every T-cell large granular lymphocyte leukemia patient had at least one immunodominant TCR beta clonotype.

Their antigens are not known. Assay used: immunoSEQ multiplex PCR; TCRdb lists only in-frame clones, some missing. The sample yields 10,000 to 15,000 clones, 80% to 90% seen once. Input material: PBMCs. The receptors originated from a human donor with T large granular lymphocyte leukemia. Some clones in this sample may be carry-over from other donors' samples.

This sequence joins TRBV18 and TRBJ2-7, with unresolved D. Germline V gives CDR1 KGHSH, CDR2 LQKENI. The CDR3 length is 14 residues. V gave up 3 bases and J gave up 7 bases, with 16 bases separating them. The CDR3 bases are TGTGCCAGCTCACCCCCAATGGGCTCGCGTGAGCAGTACTTC. It codes for CASSPPMGSREQYF.

This clone was seen a few times. The J gene is TRBJ1-1, the V gene TRBV7-3; a possible D gene is TRBD1 (5 bases). The CDR3 has 13 residues. Germline V lookup: CDR1 SGHTA, CDR2 FQGTGA. The germline V and J ends were trimmed by 5 bases and 5 bases, with 12 bases remaining between them. The DNA for the CDR3 is TGTGCCAGCAGCCCACAAGGGGTGACTGAAGCTTTCTTT. Its translation is CASSPQGVTEAFF.

This sequence joins TRBV28 and TRBJ2-7, with D tentatively TRBD1 or TRBD2 (6 bases each). V was clipped by 7 bases and J by 6 bases, with 19 bases between them. Germline V gene sequence: CDR1 MDHEN, CDR2 SYDVKM. The length of the CDR3 is 14 residues. Written as DNA, the CDR3 is TGTGCCAGCAAAGGGGGACAATGGACTACCGAGCAGTACTTC. This codes for CASKGGQWTTEQYF.

The chain uses TRBV10-2 and TRBJ2-1; D remains ambiguous. Between the trimmed V and J ends, which lost 6 bases and 0 bases, there was a span of 15 bases. CDR3 length: 16 residues. Per germline, CDR1 WSHSY and CDR2 SAAADI. CDR3 region: CASSGSVGLSYNEQFF. The CDR3 DNA reads TGCGCCAGCAGCGGCAGTGTTGGGCTCTCCTACAATGAGCAGTTCTTC.

The rearrangement links TRBV29-1 to TRBJ2-5, with D perhaps TRBD1 (6 bases). CDR1 is SQVTM, CDR2 ANQGSEA, per germline. The ends were cut back, 6 bases at V and 2 bases at J, with 10 bases in the middle. This CDR3 contains 12 residues. The CDR3 sequence: CSVRTDQETQYF. The CDR3 DNA sequence: TGCAGCGTCCGGACAGATCAAGAGACCCAGTACTTC.

V usage is TRBV7-9 and J usage is TRBJ1-4; possible D gene TRBD1, 6 bases. CDR3 length: 14 amino acids. The ends were cut back, 5 bases at V and 4 bases at J, with 11 bases in the middle. Germline CDR1 is SEHNR and CDR2 is FQNEAQ (reference sequence). In DNA, the CDR3 is TGTGCCAGCAGCCTAGGAGGGGGTAATGAAAAACTGTTTTTT. Translation gives CASSLGGGNEKLFF.

V usage is TRBV9 and J usage is TRBJ2-1, with unresolved D. Trimming shortened V by 0 bases and J by 5 bases, and 12 bases separated the two germline ends. CDR3 length: 15 residues. The germline CDR1 and CDR2 sequences are SGDLS and YYNGEE. CDR3 loop: CASSVDARSHNEQFF. The CDR3 DNA follows: TGTGCCAGCAGCGTAGACGCGCGGTCCCACAATGAGCAGTTCTTC. Looking up the rest from reference TRBV9 and TRBJ2-1 gives the full variable domain: DSGVTQTPKHLITATGQRVTLRCSPRSGDLSVYWYQQSLDQGLQFLIQYYNGEERAKGNILERFSAQQFPDLHSELNLSSLELGDSALYFCASSVDARSHNEQFFGPGTRLTVL.

The rearrangement joins TRBV14 to TRBJ1-3; a possible D gene is TRBD1 (6 bases). Germline V gene sequence: CDR1 SGHDN, CDR2 FVKESK. This CDR3 has 15 amino acids. The germline V and J ends were trimmed by 0 bases and 5 bases, with 11 bases remaining between them. CDR3 nucleotide sequence: TGTGCCAGCAGCCAAGACAGGGGCACCAGAAACACCATATATTTT. Its translation is CASSQDRGTRNTIYF.

J is TRBJ2-7 and V is TRBV29-1; possibly TRBD2 for D (5 bases). The CDR3 spans 11 residues. Trimming removed 5 bases at V and 1 base at J, with 6 bases between. Germline CDR1 is SQVTM and CDR2 is ANQGSEA. Here the CDR3 reads CSVRLSYEQYF. DNA for the CDR3: TGCAGCGTTCGACTATCCTACGAGCAGTACTTC.

This chain links TRBV6-1 with TRBJ1-1; D unresolved. The CDR3 has 13 residues. Germline V gene data show CDR1 as MNHNS and CDR2 as SASEGT. V lost 0 bases, J lost 6 bases, and 8 bases lay in between. CDR3 residues: CASSEASQPEAFF. The CDR3 DNA is TGTGCCAGCAGTGAAGCCTCTCAGCCTGAAGCTTTCTTT.